This T cell receptor beta chain was captured by sequencing in a study of T cell changes during pregnancy in multiple sclerosis. Assay: immunoSEQ multiplex PCR; the TCRdb copy retains only in-frame clones and omits some. The sample lists fewer than 85,000 clones, approximately 94% occurring once. This clone appeared a single time. The ends were cut back, 3 bases at V and 3 bases at J, with 10 bases in the middle. This CDR3 contains 14 residues. Germline V gene sequence: CDR1 SGHTS, CDR2 YDEGEE. The material was peripheral blood, obtained in the third trimester of pregnancy. The clonotype was recovered from a female donor with multiple sclerosis, enrolled in a pregnancy study. The gene calls are TRBV5-8 and TRBJ1-5; D might be TRBD1 (5 bases). The CDR3: CASSWGEVNQPQHF. In nucleotides, the CDR3 is TGTGCCAGCAGCTGGGGGGAGGTCAATCAGCCCCAGCATTTT.